One and the same sample provided the 31 T cell receptor beta chains below, sequenced in a study of blood T cells in healthy people across ages. PCR was performed a second time for 7 to 11 cycles using a sample-barcoded 5' primer and a J-beta primer mix. TCRdb itself ran the 5' RACE reads through MiXCR, one entry per CDR3 protein. The sample lists hundreds of thousands of distinct CDR3 sequences; around three fifths were seen once. Sequenced input: blood. The source of these receptors is a middle-aged man in good health.

V and J are TRBV7-9 and TRBJ1-6; weak D call: TRBD1 (5 bases). The CDR3 runs to 15 residues. CDR1 is SEHNR, CDR2 FQNEAQ, per germline (reference sequence). Trimming removed 0 bases at V and 10 bases at J, with 13 bases between. The CDR3 is CASSLAQGGQSPLHF. Here the CDR3 DNA reads TGTGCCAGCAGCTTAGCGCAGGGAGGACAATCACCCCTCCACTTT.

This clonotype was counted a single time. The V and J genes are TRBV4-2 and TRBJ2-3; TRBD2 matches 15 bases. CDR3 length: 17 amino acids. V was clipped by 1 base and J by 2 bases; unmatched bases: 1. Germline CDR1 LGHNA, CDR2 YNFKEQ. The CDR3 loop is CASSQGTSGRATDTQYF. The CDR3 DNA sequence: TGTGCCAGCAGCCAAGGGACTAGCGGGAGGGCCACAGATACGCAGTATTTT.

The V call is TRBV7-9, the J call TRBJ2-4; 9 positions match TRBD1. Per germline, CDR1 SEHNR and CDR2 FQNEAQ (reference sequence). The CDR3 is 18 residues long. The junction had 16 bases not matched to a gene; V was cut back by 7 bases and J by 3 bases. This chain's CDR3 is CASKPRTGDAKGKNIQYF. The CDR3 DNA sequence: TGTGCCAGCAAGCCACGGACAGGGGACGCCAAGGGCAAAAACATTCAGTACTTC.

This clonotype was observed once. The chain employs TRBV7-9 and TRBJ1-4; 9 nucleotides match TRBD1. This CDR3 has 14 residues. With V trimmed by 4 bases and J by 12 bases, 9 bases remained unmatched. CDR1 is SEHNR, CDR2 FQNEAQ, per germline (reference sequence). The CDR3 here is CASSWDRDRTELFF. The CDR3, as DNA: TGTGCCAGCAGCTGGGACAGGGATCGTACAGAACTGTTTTTT.

J is TRBJ2-3 and V is TRBV20-1; 9 nucleotides agree with TRBD2. V lost 2 bases to trimming and J lost 4 bases; unmatched junction nucleotides: 10. Germline-derived CDR1 and CDR2 are DFQATT and SNEGSKA (reference sequence). This CDR3 has 16 residues. This CDR3 reads CSARRNGLARSDTQYF. The CDR3 nucleotides are TGCAGTGCTAGAAGAAACGGACTAGCGAGATCAGATACGCAGTATTTT.

This chain uses TRBV29-1 with TRBJ2-1; D may match TRBD1 or TRBD2 (6 bases each). The CDR3 is 14 amino acids. Germline V gene lookup returns CDR1 SQVTM and CDR2 ANQGSEA. V was trimmed by 6 bases and J by 7 bases, leaving 19 bases between them. The CDR3 loop reads CSVGRDTRSNEQFF. Here the CDR3 DNA reads TGCAGCGTGGGGCGGGACACCCGCAGTAATGAGCAGTTCTTC.

This clonotype has just a few counts. This chain joins TRBV4-1 and TRBJ2-7; D perhaps matches TRBD1 (5 bases). CDR3 length: 13 residues. Trimming pared 0 bases from V and 7 bases from J, leaving 10 bases between. CDR1 and CDR2 from the germline V gene are MGHRA and YSYEKL. CDR3 region: CASSQEKGWEQYF. The CDR3 DNA reads TGCGCCAGCAGCCAAGAGAAGGGGTGGGAGCAGTACTTC.

The chain is built from TRBV7-2 and TRBJ1-3, with a tentative D call TRBD1 (6 bases). Trimming cost V 3 bases and J 6 bases, with 12 bases left between them. Looked up from germline, CDR1 is SGHTA and CDR2 is FQGNSA. The CDR3 covers 14 residues. CDR3 DNA: TGTGCCAGCAGCTTTGACAGGTCGACAAACACCATATATTTT. It translates to CASSFDRSTNTIYF. Based on the CDR3 plus reference TRBV7-2 and TRBJ1-3, the full variable domain is GAGVSQSPSNKVTEKGKDVELRCDPISGHTALYWYRQSLGQGLEFLIYFQGNSAPDKSGLPSDRFSAERTGGSVSTLTIQRTQQEDSAVYLCASSFDRSTNTIYFGEGSWLTVV.

The V and J genes are TRBV27 and TRBJ2-3; 16 bases are a match to TRBD2. The CDR3 spans 18 residues. V was clipped by 6 bases and J by 4 bases; unmatched bases: 10. CDR1 and CDR2 from the germline V gene are MNHEY and SMNVEV (reference sequence). The CDR3 region has the DNA TGTGCCAGCAGCGCCGGGACTAGCGGGAGGGCCGTGTCAGATACGCAGTATTTT. As protein: CASSAGTSGRAVSDTQYF.

The chain couples TRBV5-1 to TRBJ2-5; possibly TRBD1 for D (5 bases). The germline CDR1 and CDR2 sequences are SGHRS and YFSETQ. V dropped 4 bases and J dropped 3 bases, with 13 bases sitting between them. This CDR3 is built from 14 residues. CDR3 amino acids: CASSLQGEEETQYF. The CDR3 DNA reads TGCGCCAGCAGCCTTCAGGGTGAGGAAGAGACCCAGTACTTC.

The rearrangement links TRBV19 to TRBJ2-3; possibly TRBD2 for D (5 bases). There are 15 residues in the CDR3. Per the germline V gene, CDR1 is LNHDA and CDR2 is SQIVND (reference sequence). Between the trimmed V and J ends, which lost 7 bases and 2 bases, there was a span of 16 bases. The CDR3 spells CASTSRDYNTDTQYF. CDR3 nucleotide sequence: TGTGCCAGTACATCTCGTGACTACAACACAGATACGCAGTATTTT.

This chain joins TRBV7-2 and TRBJ2-1; D not resolved. Trimming pared 8 bases from V and 6 bases from J, leaving 11 bases between. The CDR3 length is 12 residues. In germline, CDR1 is SGHTA, CDR2 FQGNSA. CDR3 DNA: TGTGCCAGCGGCCCACCCATCAATGAGCAGTTCTTC. This sequence encodes CASGPPINEQFF.

This clonotype was detected only a few times. The chain uses TRBV20-1 and TRBJ2-3; 10 bases fit TRBD2. The germline V gene encodes CDR1 DFQATT and CDR2 SNEGSKA (reference sequence). Germline trimming cut 5 bases from V and 0 bases from J; bases unmatched to any gene: 2. The length of the CDR3 is 14 residues. CDR3 nucleotides: TGCAGTGCTCCGACTAGCGGGAGCACAGATACGCAGTATTTT. This translates into CSAPTSGSTDTQYF.

The gene calls are TRBV6-1 and TRBJ1-5; 12 bases are a match to TRBD1. J gave up 2 bases and V 7 bases, and 9 bases lay outside the gene matches. Germline lookup yields CDR1 MNHNS and CDR2 SASEGT. This CDR3 has 17 residues. The CDR3 spells CASKGQGALIGNQPQHF. CDR3 coding DNA: TGTGCCAGCAAGGGACAGGGGGCCCTCATAGGCAATCAGCCCCAGCATTTT.

Only a few counts were recorded for this clonotype. For the CDR3, the DNA is TGTGCCAGCTCACCCTCGGACAGGCCCACAGATACGCAGTATTTT. Translating gives CASSPSDRPTDTQYF. The rearrangement joins TRBV18 to TRBJ2-3; 7 bases fit TRBD1. Germline CDR1 KGHSH, CDR2 LQKENI. CDR3 length: 15 amino acids. The J segment lost 2 bases and the V segment lost 3 bases, leaving 5 bases of the junction unmatched.

This clonotype was counted ten times or more. The genes are TRBV6-2 or TRBV6-3 and TRBJ2-4, with no clear D. The length of the CDR3 is 14 residues. The germline CDR1 and CDR2 sequences are MNHEY and SVGEGT. Trimming removed 0 bases from V and 0 bases from J, with 3 bases in between. In DNA form, the CDR3 reads TGTGCCAGCAGTTACTCAGGAGCCAAAAACATTCAGTACTTC. It yields the protein CASSYSGAKNIQYF.

CDR3 region: CASSFYRDTEAFF. CDR3 DNA sequence: TGTGCCAGCAGTTTCTATCGGGACACTGAAGCTTTCTTT. The chain uses TRBV6-2 or TRBV6-3 and TRBJ1-1; D ambiguous. Germline CDR1 MNHEY, CDR2 SVGEGT. The CDR3 is made up of 13 amino acids. The V and J ends lost 4 bases and 3 bases respectively, with 9 bases between them.

This clonotype was picked up a small number of times. The rearrangement uses TRBV4-2 and TRBJ2-1; 16 bases are a match to TRBD2. J gave up 9 bases and V 4 bases, and 9 bases lay outside the gene matches. This CDR3 comprises 17 residues. Germline V gene data show CDR1 as LGHNA and CDR2 as YNFKEQ. CDR3 in amino acids: CASSRGTSGRATGEQFF. The CDR3 nucleotides read TGTGCCAGCAGCCGTGGGACTAGCGGGAGGGCCACGGGTGAGCAGTTCTTC.

This chain links TRBV5-1 with TRBJ1-1; no clear D. V dropped 4 bases and J dropped 2 bases, with 18 bases sitting between them. This CDR3 is 16 amino acids long. Germline V gene sequence: CDR1 SGHRS, CDR2 YFSETQ. CDR3 nucleotides: TGCGCCAGCAGCCTCAAGGAGAGGGCGGGCAACACTGAAGCTTTCTTT. Translated, it gives CASSLKERAGNTEAFF. The variable domain in full, with the rest retrieved from reference TRBV5-1 and TRBJ1-1, is KAGVTQTPRYLIKTRGQQVTLSCSPISGHRSVSWYQQTPGQGLQFLFEYFSETQRNKGNFPGRFSGRQFSNSRSEMNVSTLELGDSALYLCASSLKERAGNTEAFFGQGTRLTVV.

The V and J genes are TRBV11-2 and TRBJ2-1; D remains unclear. The germline CDR1 and CDR2 sequences are SGHAT and FQNNGV. The CDR3 runs 11 residues. V dropped 6 bases and J dropped 6 bases, with 6 bases sitting between them. DNA of the CDR3: TGTGCCAGCAGATTCAGCAATGAGCAGTTCTTC. Residues: CASRFSNEQFF.

The table lists this clonotype with a few counts. The chain employs TRBV6-2 or TRBV6-3 and TRBJ2-7; 9 nucleotides match TRBD2. With V trimmed by 4 bases and J by 4 bases, 8 bases remained unmatched. This CDR3 is built from 15 residues. Per germline, CDR1 MNHEY and CDR2 SVGEGT. Written as DNA, the CDR3 is TGTGCCAGCAGTTTGACTAGCGGCTATACGTACGAGCAGTACTTC. Protein: CASSLTSGYTYEQYF.

This chain links TRBV19 with TRBJ2-1; TRBD2 might be the D (6 bases). V was clipped by 4 bases and J by 3 bases, with 16 bases between them. Germline V gene sequence: CDR1 LNHDA, CDR2 SQIVND (reference sequence). The CDR3 extends over 16 amino acids. CDR3 residues: CASSTFQGRGYNEQFF. DNA for the CDR3: TGTGCCAGTAGTACCTTCCAAGGGCGGGGCTACAATGAGCAGTTCTTC.

Here the CDR3 reads CASSLRLAGDFDEQFF. The CDR3, as DNA: TGTGCCAGCAGCTTACGACTAGCGGGAGATTTTGATGAGCAGTTCTTC. The chain uses TRBV7-9 and TRBJ2-1, with 12 bases matching TRBD2. This CDR3 comprises 16 residues. Germline V gene data show CDR1 as SEHNR and CDR2 as FQNEAQ (reference sequence). V lost 2 bases and J lost 8; bases outside the gene matches: 7.

The J gene is TRBJ1-6, the V gene TRBV6-1, with D unclear. The CDR3 has 16 amino acids. V lost 6 bases, J lost 6 bases, and 18 bases lay in between. Germline lookup yields CDR1 MNHNS and CDR2 SASEGT. CDR3 amino acids: CASRLYEGLGNSPLHF. CDR3 bases: TGTGCCAGCAGGCTCTACGAGGGTTTGGGTAATTCACCCCTCCACTTT.

CDR3 residues: CASSKPGTGITEAFF. CDR3 bases: TGTGCCAGCAGTAAGCCCGGGACAGGGATCACTGAAGCTTTCTTT. This chain connects TRBV28 to TRBJ1-1; 9 nucleotides agree with TRBD1. Germline CDR1 and CDR2: MDHEN and SYDVKM. This CDR3 is 15 amino acids long. J gave up 4 bases and V 5 bases, and 8 bases lay outside the gene matches.

This clonotype came up once. V and J are TRBV27 and TRBJ1-2, with 7 positions matching TRBD1. The CDR3 extends over 14 amino acids. Germline V gives CDR1 MNHEY, CDR2 SMNVEV (reference sequence). The V gene end was trimmed by 7 bases and the J gene end by 8 bases; junction bases not matched to a gene: 13. The CDR3 here is CASIEFAGGRGYTF. The CDR3 bases are TGTGCCAGCATCGAGTTTGCAGGGGGTAGGGGCTACACCTTC.

The J gene is TRBJ2-1, the V gene TRBV12-3 or TRBV12-4, with D uncertain. V was pared by 7 bases and J by 6 bases, with 19 bases between. The CDR3 has 15 residues. Here the CDR3 DNA reads TGTGCCAGCAAAGGTCTGGGTCGGAGAATCAATGAGCAGTTCTTC. Its translation: CASKGLGRRINEQFF.

This rearrangement joins TRBV20-1 to TRBJ2-4; TRBD2 matches at 8 bases. The J segment lost 5 bases and the V segment lost 0 bases, leaving 9 bases of the junction unmatched. CDR1 and CDR2 from the germline V gene are DFQATT and SNEGSKA (reference sequence). There are 16 residues in the CDR3. This CDR3 reads CSARDGILAVQNIQYF. The CDR3 region has the DNA TGCAGTGCTAGAGATGGCATACTAGCGGTCCAAAACATTCAGTACTTC.

This sequence joins TRBV7-9 and TRBJ1-2, with D hard to call. Germline V gene lookup returns CDR1 SEHNR and CDR2 FQNEAQ (reference sequence). V was shortened by 5 bases and J by 8 bases, with 12 bases between the two germline ends. There are 12 residues in the CDR3. CDR3 loop: CASSPEKEGYTF. Written as DNA, the CDR3 is TGTGCCAGCAGCCCCGAAAAGGAGGGCTACACCTTC.

This CDR3 is CASSRTGGLRNEQFF. Written as DNA, the CDR3 is TGTGCCAGCAGTCGGACAGGGGGGCTTCGGAATGAGCAGTTCTTC. V gene TRBV12-3 or TRBV12-4 combines with J gene TRBJ2-1, with 10 bases lining up with TRBD1. V lost 5 bases and J lost 7; bases outside the gene matches: 8. There are 15 residues in the CDR3.

This clonotype showed up just a few times. This sequence joins TRBV7-3 and TRBJ2-1; 7 nucleotides agree with TRBD1. The germline gives CDR1 SGHTA, CDR2 FQGTGA. With 2 bases clipped from V and 5 bases from J, the junction kept 3 bases outside the gene matches. The length of the CDR3 is 14 residues. The CDR3 loop reads CASSLGTVNNEQFF. Here the CDR3 DNA reads TGTGCCAGCAGCTTAGGGACAGTGAACAATGAGCAGTTCTTC.